What follows describes a single T cell receptor beta chain. Assay: immunoSEQ multiplex PCR; the TCRdb copy retains only in-frame clones and omits some. Here the sample spans under 8,500 clones, approximately 88% being singletons. These data originate in a study of T cell responses to AZD1222 COVID-19 vaccine. The CDR3 totals 13 residues. V was clipped by 3 bases and J by 5 bases, with 8 bases between them. From germline, CDR1 is ENHRY and CDR2 SYGVKD. Sequenced material: peripheral blood, taken 28 days after the second AZD1222 dose. The origin of this receptor is an adult who received the AZD1222 COVID-19 vaccine. The chain links TRBV10-3 to TRBJ2-1; no reliable D call. DNA for the CDR3: TGTGCCATCAGTGAATCAGTAAACAATGAGCAGTTCTTC. This translates into CAISESVNNEQFF.